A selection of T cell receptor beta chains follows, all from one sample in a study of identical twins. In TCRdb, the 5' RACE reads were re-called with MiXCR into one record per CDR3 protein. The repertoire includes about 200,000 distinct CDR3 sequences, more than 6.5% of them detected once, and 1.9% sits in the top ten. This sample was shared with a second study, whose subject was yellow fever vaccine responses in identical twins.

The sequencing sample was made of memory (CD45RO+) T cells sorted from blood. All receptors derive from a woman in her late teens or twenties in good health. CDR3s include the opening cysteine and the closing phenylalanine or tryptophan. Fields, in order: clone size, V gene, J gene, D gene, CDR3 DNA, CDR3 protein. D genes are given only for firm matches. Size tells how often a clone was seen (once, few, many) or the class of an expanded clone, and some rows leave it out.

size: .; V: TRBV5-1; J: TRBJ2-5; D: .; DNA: TGCGCCAGCAGCTTGGGCCCCCGGCGGGCCGGGGAGACCCAGTACTTC; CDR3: CASSLGPRRAGETQYF
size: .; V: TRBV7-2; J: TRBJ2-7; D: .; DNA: TGTGCCAGCAGCTCGAGACTGAACCAAATTACATACGAGCAGTACTTC; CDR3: CASSSRLNQITYEQYF
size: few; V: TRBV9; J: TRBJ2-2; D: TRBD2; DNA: TGTGCCAGCAGTGGAATCCGGGGGGGCCTGACCGGGGAGCTGTTTTTT; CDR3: CASSGIRGGLTGELFF
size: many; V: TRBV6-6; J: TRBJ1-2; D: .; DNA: TGTGCCAGCAGTTATCCCCCGTCCGGCTACACCTTC; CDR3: CASSYPPSGYTF
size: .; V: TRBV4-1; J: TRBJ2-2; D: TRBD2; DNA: TGCGCCAGCAGCCAGATTTCCGGGAGGGTTGGGACCGGGGAGCTGTTTTTT; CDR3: CASSQISGRVGTGELFF
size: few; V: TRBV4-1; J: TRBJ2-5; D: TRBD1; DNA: TGCGCCAGCAGCCAAGAAATCGTGGTGGGGACAGGCCAAGAGACCCAGTACTTC; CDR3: CASSQEIVVGTGQETQYF
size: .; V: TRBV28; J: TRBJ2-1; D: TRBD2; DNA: TGTGCCAGCAGTTTATGGCAGGGTGGAAGCGGGAGCTCCTACAATGAGCAGTTCTTC; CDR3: CASSLWQGGSGSSYNEQFF
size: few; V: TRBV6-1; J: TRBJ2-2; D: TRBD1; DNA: TGTGCCAGCAGCCCCTGGACAGGGAAGAACACCGGGGAGCTGTTTTTT; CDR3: CASSPWTGKNTGELFF
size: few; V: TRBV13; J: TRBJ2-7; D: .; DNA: TGTGCCAGCAGCTTAGCCTTACTAGTACCTCCCCGCGAGCAGTACTTC; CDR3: CASSLALLVPPREQYF
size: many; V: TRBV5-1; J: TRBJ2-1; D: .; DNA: TGCGCCAGCAGCTTGGGGGGTGGGGGACCTAGACAGTGGAGCTCCTACAATGAGCAGTTCTTC; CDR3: CASSLGGGGPRQWSSYNEQFF
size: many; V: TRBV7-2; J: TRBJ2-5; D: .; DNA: TGTGCCAGCAGCCAACTGTCGTCAGAGACCCAGTACTTC; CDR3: CASSQLSSETQYF
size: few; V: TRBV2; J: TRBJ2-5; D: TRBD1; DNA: TGTGCCAGCAGCCTAGGGACAGCTATTCAAGAGACCCAGTACTTC; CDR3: CASSLGTAIQETQYF
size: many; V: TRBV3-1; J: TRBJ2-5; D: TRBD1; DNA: TGTGCCAGCAGCCAAGATGGCCGACAGGGCCGAGCGGAGTACTTC; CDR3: CASSQDGRQGRAEYF
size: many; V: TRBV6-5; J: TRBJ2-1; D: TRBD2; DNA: TGTGCCAGCAGTTACTTAAGTCTAGCGGGAGTCTTATACAATGAGCAGTTCTTC; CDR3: CASSYLSLAGVLYNEQFF
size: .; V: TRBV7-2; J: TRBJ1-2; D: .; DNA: TGTGCCAGCAGCTTAGAGGTCACAGGGTGGAGGGGCTACACCTTC; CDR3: CASSLEVTGWRGYTF
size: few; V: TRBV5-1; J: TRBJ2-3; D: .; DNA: TGCGCCAGCAGCACCACTAGGCTAGATACGCAGTATTTT; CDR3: CASSTTRLDTQYF
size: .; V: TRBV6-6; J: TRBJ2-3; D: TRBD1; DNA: TGTGCCAGCAGTTCCCGTGTGGACAGGTCGGGGCACTCTTCCCCTTTTACCACAGATACGCAGTATTTT; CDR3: CASSSRVDRSGHSSPFTTDTQYF
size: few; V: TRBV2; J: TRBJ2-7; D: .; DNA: TGTGCCAGCAGGGAACAGGCTAGCTCCTACGAGCAGTACTTC; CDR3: CASREQASSYEQYF
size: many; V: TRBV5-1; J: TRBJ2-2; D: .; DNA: TGCGCCAGTTGGCAGGGCCCCCCTTTTAAGGGCGGGGAGCTGTTTTTT; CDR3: CASWQGPPFKGGELFF
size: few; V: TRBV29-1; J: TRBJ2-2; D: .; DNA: TGCAGCGCCGGCCTGGGCGCCGGGGAGCTGTTTTTT; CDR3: CSAGLGAGELFF
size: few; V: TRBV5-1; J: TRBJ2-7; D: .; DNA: TGCGCCAGCAGACAATCCGACAGTGCCTACGAGCAGTACTTC; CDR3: CASRQSDSAYEQYF
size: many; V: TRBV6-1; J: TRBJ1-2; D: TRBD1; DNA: TGTGCCAGCAGTACCGCCGGGACAGGGGGCCTCTATGGCTACACCTTC; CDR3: CASSTAGTGGLYGYTF
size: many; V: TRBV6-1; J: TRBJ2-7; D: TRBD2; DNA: TGTGCCAGCAGAAGCCCCCAGCGGGAGGCCTCCTACGAGCAGTACTTC; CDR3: CASRSPQREASYEQYF
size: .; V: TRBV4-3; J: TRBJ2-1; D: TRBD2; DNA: TGCGCCAGCAGCCAAGAAAGCGGACTAGCCCAGTTCTTC; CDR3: CASSQESGLAQFF
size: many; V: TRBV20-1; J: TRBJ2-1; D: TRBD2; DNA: TGCAGTGCCAACCCAAGGACTAGCGGGGGCCCTTACAATGAGCAGTTCTTC; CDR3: CSANPRTSGGPYNEQFF
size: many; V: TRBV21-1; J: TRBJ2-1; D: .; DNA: TGTGCCAGCAGCCAAACAGGGGAGGGTGAGCAGTTCTTC; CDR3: CASSQTGEGEQFF
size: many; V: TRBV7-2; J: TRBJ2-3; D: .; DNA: TGTGCCAGCAGCCGAACCACAGATACGCAGTATTTT; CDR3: CASSRTTDTQYF
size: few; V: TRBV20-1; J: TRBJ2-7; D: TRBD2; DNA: TGCAGTGCTAGAGACGTCGGCGGGAGTTTTTACGAGCAGTACTTC; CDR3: CSARDVGGSFYEQYF
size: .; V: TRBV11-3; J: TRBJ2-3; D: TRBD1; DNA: TGTGCCAGCAGCCCAGGGACAGCCAAAGATACGCAGTATTTT; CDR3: CASSPGTAKDTQYF
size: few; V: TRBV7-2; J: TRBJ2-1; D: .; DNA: TGTGCCAGCAGCGAGGGAGGAAGGTTGAAGTTCTTC; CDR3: CASSEGGRLKFF
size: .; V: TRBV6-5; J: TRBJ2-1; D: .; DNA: TGTGCCAGCAGGGAGCAGTTCTTC; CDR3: CASREQFF
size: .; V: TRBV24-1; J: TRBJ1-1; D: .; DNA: TGTGCCACCAGGAGAAGGGATTTGGGCACTGAAGCTTTCTTT; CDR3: CATRRRDLGTEAFF
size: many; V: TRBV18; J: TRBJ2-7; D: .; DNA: TGTGCCAGCTCACCTGACCCCGACAGGGAGGCGTACTTC; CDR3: CASSPDPDREAYF
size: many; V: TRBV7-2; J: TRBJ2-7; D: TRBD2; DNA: TGTGCCAGCAGCTTAGAGGGGACTAGTAGTTTTAACGAGCAGTACTTC; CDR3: CASSLEGTSSFNEQYF
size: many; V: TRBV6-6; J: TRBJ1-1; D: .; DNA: TGTGCCAGCAACCAGGGACGGAACACTGAAGCTTTCTTT; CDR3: CASNQGRNTEAFF
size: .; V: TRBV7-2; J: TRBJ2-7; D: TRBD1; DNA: TGTGCCAGCAGCCCAGGGACAGCCAATTACGAGCAGTACTTC; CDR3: CASSPGTANYEQYF
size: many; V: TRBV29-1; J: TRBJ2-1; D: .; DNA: TGCAGCGTTGATAGGCTAGCCCATGAGCAGTTCTTC; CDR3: CSVDRLAHEQFF
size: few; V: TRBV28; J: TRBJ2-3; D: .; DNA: TGTGCCAGCAAGACCAGCACAGATACGCAGTATTTT; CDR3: CASKTSTDTQYF
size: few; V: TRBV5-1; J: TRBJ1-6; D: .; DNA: TGCGCCAGCAGCTTAAGCGGTTTCGATTCACCCCTCCACTTT; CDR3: CASSLSGFDSPLHF
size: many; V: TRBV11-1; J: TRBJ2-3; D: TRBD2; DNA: TGTGCCAGCAGCTCTTACGTGATAGCGGGAGATATCACAGATACGCAGTATTTT; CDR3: CASSSYVIAGDITDTQYF
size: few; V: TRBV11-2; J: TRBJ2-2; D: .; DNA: TGTGCCAGCAGCTTGACCAGTACCGGGGAGCTGTTTTTT; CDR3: CASSLTSTGELFF
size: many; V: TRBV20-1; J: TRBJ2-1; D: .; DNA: TGCAGTGCTAGCCCAAGTGCCAGCGTCTTCTACTACAATGAGCAGTTCTTC; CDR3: CSASPSASVFYYNEQFF
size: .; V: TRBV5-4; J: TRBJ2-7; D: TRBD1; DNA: TGTGCCAGCAGCTTACAGACAGGGAGAACCTACGAGCAGTACTTC; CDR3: CASSLQTGRTYEQYF
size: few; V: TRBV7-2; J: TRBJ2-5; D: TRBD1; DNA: TGTGCCAGCAGCTTGGTCGACAGGGGGCGGCAAGAGACCCAGTACTTC; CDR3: CASSLVDRGRQETQYF
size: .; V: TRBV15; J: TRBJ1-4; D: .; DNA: TGTGCCACCAGCAGCGCCACAGGAATAAATGAAAAACTGTTTTTT; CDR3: CATSSATGINEKLFF